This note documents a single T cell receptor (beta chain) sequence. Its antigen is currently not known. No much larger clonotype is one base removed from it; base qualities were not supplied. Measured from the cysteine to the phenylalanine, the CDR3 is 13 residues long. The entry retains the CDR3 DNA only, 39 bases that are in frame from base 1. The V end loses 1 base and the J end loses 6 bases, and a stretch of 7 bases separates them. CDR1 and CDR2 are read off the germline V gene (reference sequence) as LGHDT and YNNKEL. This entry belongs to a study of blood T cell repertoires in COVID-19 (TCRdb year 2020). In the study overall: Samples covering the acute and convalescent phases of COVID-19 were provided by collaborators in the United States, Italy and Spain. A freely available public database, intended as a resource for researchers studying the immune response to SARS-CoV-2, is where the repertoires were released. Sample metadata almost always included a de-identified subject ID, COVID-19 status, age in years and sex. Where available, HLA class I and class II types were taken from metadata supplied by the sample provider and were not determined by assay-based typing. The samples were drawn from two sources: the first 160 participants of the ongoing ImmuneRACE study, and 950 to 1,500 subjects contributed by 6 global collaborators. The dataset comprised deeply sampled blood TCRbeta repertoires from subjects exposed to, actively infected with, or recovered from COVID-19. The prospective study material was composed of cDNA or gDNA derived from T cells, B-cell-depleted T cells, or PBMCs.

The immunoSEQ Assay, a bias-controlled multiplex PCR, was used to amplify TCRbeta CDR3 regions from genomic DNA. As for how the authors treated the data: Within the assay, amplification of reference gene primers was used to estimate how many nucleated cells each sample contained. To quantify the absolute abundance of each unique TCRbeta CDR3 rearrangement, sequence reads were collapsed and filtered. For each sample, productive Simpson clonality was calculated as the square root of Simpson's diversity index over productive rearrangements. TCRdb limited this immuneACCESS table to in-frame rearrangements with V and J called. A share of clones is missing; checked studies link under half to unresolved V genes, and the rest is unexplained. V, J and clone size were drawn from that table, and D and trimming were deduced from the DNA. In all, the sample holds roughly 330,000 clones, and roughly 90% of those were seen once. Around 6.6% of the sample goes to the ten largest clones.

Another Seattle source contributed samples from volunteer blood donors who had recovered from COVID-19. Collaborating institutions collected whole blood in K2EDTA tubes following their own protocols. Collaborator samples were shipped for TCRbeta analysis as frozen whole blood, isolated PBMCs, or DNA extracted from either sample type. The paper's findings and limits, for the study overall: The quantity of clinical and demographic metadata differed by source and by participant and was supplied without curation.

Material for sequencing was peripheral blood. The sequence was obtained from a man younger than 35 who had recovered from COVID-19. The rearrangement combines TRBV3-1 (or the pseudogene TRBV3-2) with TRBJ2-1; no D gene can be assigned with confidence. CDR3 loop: CASSQAVPNEQFF. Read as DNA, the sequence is TGTGCCAGCAGCCAAGCAGTTCCCAATGAGCAGTTCTTC.